The rows below give T cell receptor beta chains drawn from one sample of a study of cytomegalovirus exposure and HLA in healthy donors. Generated by immunoSEQ multiplex PCR, the TCRdb table keeps only in-frame clones and is missing some. The table lists 95,000 to 120,000 clones, approximately 80% of them singletons. Sequences were obtained from PBMCs. The receptors derive from a woman between 18 and 29 years old in good health and CMV-seronegative. Both conserved end residues are part of each CDR3.

v_call cdr3_aa
TRBV2 CASKVGSGRSTDTQYF
TRBV7-9 CASSRDSHYEQYF
TRBV13 CASSQRGAGSGELFF
TRBV11-2 CASSLRGVTGNTIYF
TRBV6-1 CASSDWQMNTEAFF
TRBV7-2 CASSTRTGYQPQHF
TRBV4-2 CASSRQTSGRPYEQYF
TRBV5-4 CASSLGGGSSYNEQFF
TRBV28 CASSLGLLNTEAFF
TRBV7-9 CASSRGTDNEKLFF
TRBV10-3 CAIALGETQYF
TRBV28 CASSQTDRENQPQHF
TRBV7-2 CASSSLPGQLVATNEKLFF
TRBV7-9 CASTMTGRGNTEAFF
TRBV28 CASSLRYPGNQPQHF
TRBV15 CATSTRGQLVEETQYF
TRBV27 CASSLSVAGASYEQYF
TRBV6-5 CASSRGQGGGYTF
TRBV18 CASSPPSINYGYTF
TRBV15 CATSRDWDSGNGYTF
TRBV19 CASIGSYNQPQHF
TRBV28 CASSPRDRGLGRNQPQHF
TRBV6-6 CASSRDRATGELFF
TRBV5-5 CASSLRGTGFGEKLFF
TRBV9 CASSVVREGGNTEAFF
TRBV5-1 CASSLTGNNEKLFF
TRBV29-1 CSGVTGSGFETQYF
TRBV6-4 CASRAHAGTEAFF
TRBV7-2 CASSPNQGPRGTDTQYF
TRBV7-9 CASRLAGDNTGELFF
TRBV10-3 CAIAKTSGSSTDTQYF
TRBV6-1 CASSEWGVNEKLFF
TRBV11-2 CASSGGRNTEAFF
TRBV5-1 CASSPERGGYTDTQYF
TRBV29-1 CSVVGQGGYGYTF
TRBV11-2 CASSPIPFLGGEGTEAFF
TRBV11-2 CASSLDGGATDTQYF
TRBV7-9 CASSGGGFAGELFF
TRBV6-6 CASRPQGARDTEAFF
TRBV28 CASTPDRVAYGYTF
TRBV5-1 CASSLDSNVLTF
TRBV15 CATSPKDGGGYTF
TRBV15 CATSRDPRSETQYF
TRBV6-6 CASSYSYTDTQYF
TRBV5-4 CASSSGTSETQYF
TRBV28 CASSSSFFQGATRDTQYF
TRBV27 CASSLSSGGDYGYTF
TRBV28 CASRYSNQPQHF
TRBV12-5 CASGLFGGSTDTQYF
TRBV5-1 CASSPGGIYEQYF
TRBV27 CASRTGQAINYGYTF
TRBV5-4 CASSNHRDRGSTDTQYF
TRBV2 CASSELEVIFHLHF
TRBV11-3 CASSDRVAGYTF
TRBV11-3 CASSREAGEPFNEQFF